The clone carrying this T cell receptor beta chain has only a few counts. The data were obtained in a study of blood T cell repertoires in COVID-19. On the study more broadly: Samples representing acute and convalescent COVID-19 were sourced from the United States, Italy and Spain.

The CDR3 runs 14 residues. Losses at the gene ends were 5 bases for V and 5 bases for J; bases not matched to a gene: 5. Per the germline V gene, CDR1 is LNHDA and CDR2 is SQIVND (reference sequence). This table comes from immunoSEQ multiplex PCR, and its TCRdb copy is limited to in-frame clones, with some not included. The repertoire holds about 76,000 clones, about 85% seen once, with over 9.5% in the top ten. V is TRBV19 and J is TRBJ1-1, with 10 bases aligning to TRBD1. This receptor was obtained from a man aged 55 to 70 with COVID-19, enrolled during active disease. Sequencing was performed on peripheral blood. In nucleotides, the CDR3 is TGTGCCAGTAGTTGGACAGGGGGAAAGACTGAAGCTTTCTTT. Protein product: CASSWTGGKTEAFF.